This TCR beta chain was sequenced in a study of blood T cells in healthy people across ages. Looking at the study overall: About one barcoded TCR beta cDNA was captured per two T cells.

V trimming: 1 base; J trimming: 9 bases; junction bases outside the gene matches: 30. Germline CDR1 reads MGHRA; CDR2 reads YSYEKL. CDR3 size: 24 residues. A second PCR, run for about 7 to 12 cycles, used a sample-barcoded 5' primer plus a J-beta primer mix. MiXCR, applied by TCRdb to the 5' RACE reads, yields one record per CDR3 protein. The table includes around 1.5 million distinct CDR3 sequences, 45% to 70% detected once. Around 9.5 milliliters of peripheral blood were drawn from each donor. Per sample, a minimum of 6.5 million PBMCs were isolated. Per individual sample, total RNA of at least 6 micrograms was extracted.

This clonotype originated in a man aged 18 to 29 in good health. The specimen sequenced was blood. The rearrangement uses TRBV4-1 and TRBJ1-6; TRBD1 aligns across 10 bases. CDR3: CASSQGSPAPLGQGFSRASSPLHF. The CDR3 coding sequence is TGCGCCAGCAGCCAAGGATCACCAGCCCCGTTGGGACAGGGGTTCTCCCGAGCTAGTTCACCCCTCCACTTT.